This TCR beta chain came from a study of CD8 T cells in cerebrospinal fluid in Alzheimer's disease (TCRdb year 2020). With regard to the full study: To assess CSF T cell clonal expansion, the study used two single-cell approaches: plate-based nested PCR sequencing and droplet-based sequencing. The study tested whether clonally expanded T cells were present in cerebrospinal fluid from healthy elderly individuals and from patients with neurodegenerative disease. In the droplet-based CSF analysis comparing patients with controls, there were about 9 healthy controls (around 11,000 cells) and about 9 patients with MCI or Alzheimer's disease (just over 10,000 cells). A total of some 25 samples were covered by the CSF gene-expression analysis, in which Parkinson's disease patients were included. Findings and caveats that apply to the study as a whole: In pooled data, a highly expanded clone (at least 3% of TCRs) occurred in 1 of 10 healthy subjects versus 4 of 6 Alzheimer's patients. The EBV-specific clones were neither the most highly expanded clones nor enriched among patients. Only samples with detectable clones went into the overall clonality comparison: roughly 11 healthy, 5 MCI, 5 AD, and 6 PD. The largest CSF clone made up a higher percentage of TCRs in patients with MCI or Alzheimer's disease than in controls. It was cautioned by the authors that a causal link between EBV and Alzheimer's disease is not established by the detection of EBV-specific TCRs in CSF.

Acute infectious disease was absent in all participants, and all participants were in good physical condition. Neurodegeneration in patients was confirmed with biomarkers including neurofilament, amyloid-beta and tau. A live/dead marker was used to sort live CSF cells for droplet-based sequencing. To pellet immune cells, CSF obtained by lumbar puncture was centrifuged at 300g. Each CSF sample was examined for red blood cells, and any sample with blood contamination was excluded. CSF cells were cryopreserved by placing the cells in freezing medium, freezing the cells overnight at -80 degrees C, and then storing the cells in liquid nitrogen. CSF samples were stored for less than seven months before analysis. As encoded in the germline V gene, CDR1 is SGHTA while CDR2 is FQGNSA. The CDR3 runs 20 residues from the cysteine to the phenylalanine. DNA was not recorded. This clonotype is large (0.1 to 1%) on the basis of its frequency; no count is available. Its antigen remains unidentified.

The receptor library was made with 10x single-cell sequencing. CSF cells were profiled with 10X Genomics single-cell V(D)J and 5' gene-expression libraries. CSF single-cell TCR libraries were sequenced on an Illumina NextSeq550. In the source study's methods: After V(D)J reads were mapped to the vdj-GRCh38 alts ensemble 2.0.0 reference, the Cell Ranger vdj pipeline was used to analyse the reads. A clonotype was defined as a group of cell barcodes sharing the same set of productive CDR3 nucleotide sequences. To link clonality with transcriptional profiles, clonotype information was added to the Seurat v3.0 gene-expression metadata. Exclusion was applied to CSF cells with more than 1,800 genes, more than 7,500 UMIs or more than 10% mitochondrial reads. To identify TCRs with known antigen specificity, CDR3-beta sequences were compared against VDJdb. Only TCRs with complete alpha and beta chains were included in the network analysis of clone sharing, which used the R package qgraph. The reads underwent TCRdb reprocessing, giving one record for each CDR3 protein sequence and no DNA. For this entry, the V and J calls and clone size follow TCRdb and not the study's own pipeline. Per the sample table, the count is under 1,500 distinct CDR3 sequences. The ten largest clones take up 9.5% to 13% of the sample.

In this chain, TRBV7-2 is recombined with TRBJ1-5; no DNA is available, so the TRBD1 call from TCRdb remains unchecked. This sequence was found in a human donor with mild cognitive impairment. The sample comprised cerebrospinal fluid. The CDR3 sequence is CASSSWEGGQGFRSNQPQHF.